The 21 T cell receptor beta chains below come from one sample, sequenced in a study of T-cell reconstitution after alpha-beta-depleted transplantation in children (dated by TCRdb to 2016 to 2017). Receptor amplification or capture employed PCR. TCRdb records Illumina HiSeq 2500 as the sequencer. To normalize quantification of the TCRbeta repertoire, the TCR libraries were built with molecular barcoding that relied on unique molecular identifiers. The raw public reads went through TCRdb reprocessing: fastp at Q25, MiXCR clone calling, in-frame beta chains kept. CDR3 protein sequences are deduplicated, and each keeps its most common genes and DNA. This sample lists hundreds of thousands of distinct CDR3 sequences; around 12% were detected once. The ten largest account for 0.79% of the sample. The sample's treatment or condition label, in plain terms: allogeneic hematopoietic cell transplantation with graft depleted of TCRalphabeta T cells and CD19 B cells.

The sequences come from PBMCs, collected before TCRalphabeta/CD19-depleted stem cell transplant. The receptors were sampled from a girl aged 2 to 9 with congenital amegakaryocytic thrombocytopenia, due to receive a stem cell transplant.

This clonotype has at least ten counts. This rearrangement joins TRBV5-1 to TRBJ1-6; 9 bases agree with TRBD1. Trimming took 6 bases from V and 7 from J; bases not matched to a gene: 11. Per germline, CDR1 SGHRS and CDR2 YFSETQ. This CDR3 contains 16 residues. This CDR3 reads CASTTTGTGLNSPLHF. DNA for the CDR3: TGCGCCAGCACTACTACCGGGACAGGGCTGAATTCACCCCTCCACTTT.

The V call is TRBV6-2 or TRBV6-3, the J call TRBJ2-2; 12 bases line up with TRBD2. This CDR3 region has 17 residues. Germline CDR1 and CDR2: MNHEY and SVGEGT. Trimming took 8 bases from V and 4 from J; bases not matched to a gene: 11. The CDR3 sequence is CASSTSGGHEPTGELFF. The CDR3 DNA is TGTGCCAGCTCGACTAGCGGGGGACACGAACCCACCGGGGAGCTGTTTTTT.

This clonotype has just a few counts. The rearrangement joins TRBV5-6 to TRBJ2-7, with D perhaps TRBD2 (7 bases). Trimming removed 2 bases from V and 5 bases from J, with 11 bases in between. This CDR3 comprises 13 residues. The germline gives CDR1 SGHDT, CDR2 YYEEEE. CDR3 coding DNA: TGTGCCAGCAGCTTTGGGGGGGCGGACGAGCAGTACTTC. Protein: CASSFGGADEQYF.

This clonotype has at least ten counts. This chain links TRBV20-1 with TRBJ2-1; no clear D. V lost 5 bases, J lost 6 bases, and 17 bases lay in between. Germline V gene data show CDR1 as DFQATT and CDR2 as SNEGSKA (reference sequence). This CDR3 contains 14 residues. The CDR3 region is CSALTAGAGNEQFF. CDR3 sequence (DNA): TGCAGTGCTCTCACGGCAGGAGCTGGCAATGAGCAGTTCTTC.

This clonotype has more than one count but fewer than ten. This sequence joins TRBV15 and TRBJ1-1; D uncertain. The CDR3 covers 17 residues. Germline V gene data show CDR1 as LNHNV and CDR2 as YYDKDF (reference sequence). Trimming took 4 bases from V and 4 from J, leaving 22 bases between them. CDR3 in DNA: TGTGCCACCAGCAAGAAGGACGGGAGGGATTTGCGCACTGAAGCTTTCTTT. Amino acid sequence: CATSKKDGRDLRTEAFF.

This clonotype showed up just a few times. The V and J genes are TRBV20-1 and TRBJ2-3, with TRBD1 identical over 7 bases. The V gene end was trimmed by 1 base and the J gene end by 1 base; junction bases not matched to a gene: 5. The germline V gene encodes CDR1 DFQATT and CDR2 SNEGSKA (reference sequence). The CDR3 runs 15 residues. CDR3 nucleotide sequence: TGCAGTGCTAGAGTCCCCGGGACAGGCACAGATACGCAGTATTTT. It yields the protein CSARVPGTGTDTQYF.

This clonotype was found many times. The rearrangement joins TRBV7-2 to TRBJ2-3, with 12 bases lining up with TRBD2. With V trimmed by 3 bases and J by 3 bases, 4 bases remained unmatched. The CDR3 has 16 amino acids. Per the germline V gene, CDR1 is SGHTA and CDR2 is FQGNSA. This CDR3 is CASSFGLAGSTDTQYF. The CDR3 region has the DNA TGTGCCAGCAGCTTTGGACTAGCGGGAAGTACAGATACGCAGTATTTT. Full variable domain (remainder filled in from reference TRBV7-2 and TRBJ2-3): GAGVSQSPSNKVTEKGKDVELRCDPISGHTALYWYRQSLGQGLEFLIYFQGNSAPDKSGLPSDRFSAERTGGSVSTLTIQRTQQEDSAVYLCASSFGLAGSTDTQYFGPGTRLTVL.

The V call is TRBV20-1, the J call TRBJ2-1; 8 nucleotides match TRBD2. The CDR3 totals 19 residues. Germline V gene lookup returns CDR1 DFQATT and CDR2 SNEGSKA (reference sequence). The CDR3 protein is CRGQGPGLAGSSSYNEQFF. CDR3 in DNA: TGCAGGGGCCAAGGTCCGGGCTTAGCGGGATCTAGCTCCTACAATGAGCAGTTCTTC.

This clonotype was recorded many times. The V call is TRBV5-1, the J call TRBJ2-1; 10 bases are a match to TRBD2. Germline V gene data show CDR1 as SGHRS and CDR2 as YFSETQ. V shed 6 bases and J 3 bases; nucleotides not matched to a gene: 6. The CDR3 length is 15 residues. CDR3 amino acids: CASTPRTSGYNEQFF. The CDR3 DNA is TGCGCCAGCACTCCGAGGACTAGCGGCTACAATGAGCAGTTCTTC.

This clonotype occurred many times. The chain employs TRBV7-7 and TRBJ2-1; 8 nucleotides agree with TRBD2. V dropped 6 bases and J dropped 3; count of bases not matched to a gene: 7. The CDR3 runs 15 residues. Germline lookup yields CDR1 SSHAT and CDR2 FNYEAQ (reference sequence). The chain's CDR3 is CASSPSGGVYNEQFF. CDR3 nucleotides: TGTGCCAGCAGTCCCTCGGGGGGGGTCTACAATGAGCAGTTCTTC.

This clonotype has a handful of counts. The chain employs TRBV5-1 and TRBJ2-5, with 7 bases matching TRBD2. The V segment lost 2 bases and the J segment 5 bases; nucleotides outside the gene matches: 6. The CDR3 runs to 14 residues. The germline gives CDR1 SGHRS, CDR2 YFSETQ. The CDR3 loop reads CASSLGGRDETQYF. The CDR3 DNA reads as TGCGCCAGCAGCTTAGGTGGGAGGGATGAGACCCAGTACTTC.

This clonotype was seen many times. The V and J genes are TRBV14 and TRBJ2-7; D call uncertain. V was pared by 0 bases and J by 6 bases, with 6 bases between. The CDR3 loop spans 12 amino acids. Germline assignment: CDR1 SGHDN and CDR2 FVKESK. The CDR3 here is CASSQDGLEQYF. The CDR3 nucleotides read TGTGCCAGCAGCCAAGACGGGCTCGAGCAGTACTTC.

With regard to this clonotype: The junction shows a germline mismatch at one end, possibly a read error. The chain combines TRBV10-3 with TRBJ2-7, with a weak D call TRBD1 (7 bases). CDR3 size: 15 residues. Germline assignment: CDR1 ENHRY and CDR2 SYGVKD. CDR3 in amino acids: CAISESGGTDYEQHF. CDR3 sequence (DNA): TGTGCCATCAGTGAGTCTGGCGGGACAGACTACGAGCAGCACTTC.

In its sample, this clonotype was seen many times. The chain uses TRBV5-1 and TRBJ2-2; TRBD2 matches 7 bases. V dropped 4 bases and J dropped 5; count of bases not matched to a gene: 5. Germline V CDR1 and CDR2: SGHRS, YFSETQ. The length of the CDR3 is 14 residues. The CDR3 DNA follows: TGCGCCAGCAGCGGGTCAGCGGGAACCGGGGAGCTGTTTTTT. Protein product: CASSGSAGTGELFF.

The table lists this clonotype with many counts. The chain uses TRBV20-1 and TRBJ2-1; 7 bases match TRBD2. Germline V gene lookup returns CDR1 DFQATT and CDR2 SNEGSKA (reference sequence). This CDR3 spans 17 amino acids. Trimming cost V 5 bases and J 1 base; bases outside gene matches: 14. As DNA, the CDR3 is TGCAGTGCTTCCGGGACTACCCGAGGGTTATCCTACAATGAGCAGTTCTTC. This gives the protein CSASGTTRGLSYNEQFF.

This clonotype occurred a few times. The chain couples TRBV10-3 to TRBJ2-7, with 8 bases identical to TRBD2. This CDR3 is 14 amino acids long. The V segment lost 2 bases and the J segment 5 bases; nucleotides outside the gene matches: 5. In germline, CDR1 is ENHRY, CDR2 SYGVKD. The CDR3 spells CAISEGSGNHEQYF. In nucleotides, the CDR3 is TGTGCCATCAGTGAGGGTAGCGGGAACCACGAGCAGTACTTC.

This clonotype was observed many times. CDR3 nucleotide sequence: TGCAGCGTTGTGACAGGGGGGGCCGGGGAGCTGTTTTTT. Amino acid sequence: CSVVTGGAGELFF. The J gene is TRBJ2-2, the V gene TRBV29-1; 9 nucleotides agree with TRBD1. Losses at the gene ends were 4 bases for V and 6 bases for J; bases not matched to a gene: 3. This CDR3 has 13 residues. CDR1 and CDR2 from the germline V gene are SQVTM and ANQGSEA.

This clonotype turned up a few times. V usage is TRBV20-1 and J usage is TRBJ2-1; 9 positions match TRBD2. There are 14 residues in the CDR3. With 1 base clipped from V and 7 bases from J, the junction kept 5 bases outside the gene matches. The germline gives CDR1 DFQATT, CDR2 SNEGSKA (reference sequence). The CDR3 sequence is CSARAAREGNEQFF. In DNA, the CDR3 is TGCAGTGCTAGAGCCGCGCGGGAGGGGAATGAGCAGTTCTTC.

DNA of the CDR3: TGTGCCAGCAGCAGTTCAGCGGGAGGGGCAGATACGCAGTATTTT. It translates to CASSSSAGGADTQYF. The chain combines TRBV7-2 with TRBJ2-3; 10 nucleotides agree with TRBD2. Germline V gives CDR1 SGHTA, CDR2 FQGNSA. J was trimmed by 4 bases and V by 5 bases; bases with no gene match: 6. CDR3 size: 15 residues.

This clonotype occurred many times. V gene TRBV20-1 combines with J gene TRBJ2-2, with 7 nucleotides matching TRBD2. The CDR3 is 18 residues long. J gave up 6 bases and V 5 bases, and 21 bases lay outside the gene matches. Germline V gene sequence: CDR1 DFQATT, CDR2 SNEGSKA (reference sequence). CDR3 sequence reads: CSALDYRNVGGPAGELFF. CDR3 nucleotides: TGCAGTGCTCTAGACTATCGAAATGTGGGAGGGCCCGCCGGGGAGCTGTTTTTT.

This clonotype was observed a handful of times. The chain links TRBV28 to TRBJ2-3; 7 positions agree with TRBD1. This CDR3 is built from 15 residues. Germline CDR1 is MDHEN and CDR2 is SYDVKM. Losses at the gene ends were 4 bases for V and 3 bases for J; bases not matched to a gene: 7. As DNA, the CDR3 is TGTGCCAGCAGTTCAAGGGGGCTCTGGACAGATACGCAGTATTTT. Protein sequence: CASSSRGLWTDTQYF.